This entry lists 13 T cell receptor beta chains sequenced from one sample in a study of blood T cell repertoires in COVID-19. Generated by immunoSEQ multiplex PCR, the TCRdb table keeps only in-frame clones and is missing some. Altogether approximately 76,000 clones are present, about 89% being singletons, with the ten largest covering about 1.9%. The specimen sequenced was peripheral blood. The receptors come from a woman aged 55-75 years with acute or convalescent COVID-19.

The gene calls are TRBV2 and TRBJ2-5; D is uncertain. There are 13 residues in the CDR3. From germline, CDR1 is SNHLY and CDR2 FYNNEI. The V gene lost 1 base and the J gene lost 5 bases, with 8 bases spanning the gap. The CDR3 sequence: CASSEVKAETQYF. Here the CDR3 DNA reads TGTGCCAGCAGTGAAGTAAAAGCGGAGACCCAGTACTTC.

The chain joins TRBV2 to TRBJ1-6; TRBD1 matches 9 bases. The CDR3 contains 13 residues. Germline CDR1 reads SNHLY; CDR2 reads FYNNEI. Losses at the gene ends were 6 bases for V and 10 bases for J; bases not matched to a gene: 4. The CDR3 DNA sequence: TGTGCCAGCAGCGGACAGGGGAACTCACCCCTCCACTTT. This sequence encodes CASSGQGNSPLHF.

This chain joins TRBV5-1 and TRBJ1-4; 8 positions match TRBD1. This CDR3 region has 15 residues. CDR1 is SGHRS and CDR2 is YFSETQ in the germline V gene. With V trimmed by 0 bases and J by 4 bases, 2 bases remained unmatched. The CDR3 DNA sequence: TGCGCCAGCAGCTTGGCGGACAGGGTTAATGAAAAACTGTTTTTT. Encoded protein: CASSLADRVNEKLFF.

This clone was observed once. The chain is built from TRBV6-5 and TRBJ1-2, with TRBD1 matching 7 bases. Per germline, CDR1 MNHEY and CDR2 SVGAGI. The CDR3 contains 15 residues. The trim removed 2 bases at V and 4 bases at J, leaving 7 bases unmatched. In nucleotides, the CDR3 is TGTGCCAGCAGTTACGATGAGGGGGCGGTCTATGGCTACACCTTC. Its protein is CASSYDEGAVYGYTF.

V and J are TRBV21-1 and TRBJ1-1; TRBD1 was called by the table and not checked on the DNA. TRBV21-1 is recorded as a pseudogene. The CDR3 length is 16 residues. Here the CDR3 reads CASSTESRDSNTEAFF. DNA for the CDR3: TGTGCCAGCAGCACGGAGAGCCGGGACAGTAACACTGAAGCTTTCTTT.

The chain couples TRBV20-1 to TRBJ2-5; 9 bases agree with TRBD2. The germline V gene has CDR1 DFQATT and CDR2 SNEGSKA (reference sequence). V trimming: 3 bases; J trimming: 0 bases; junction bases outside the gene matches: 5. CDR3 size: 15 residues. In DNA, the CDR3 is TGCAGTGCTAGTCCCAGCGGGGGGTACCAAGAGACCCAGTACTTC. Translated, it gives CSASPSGGYQETQYF.

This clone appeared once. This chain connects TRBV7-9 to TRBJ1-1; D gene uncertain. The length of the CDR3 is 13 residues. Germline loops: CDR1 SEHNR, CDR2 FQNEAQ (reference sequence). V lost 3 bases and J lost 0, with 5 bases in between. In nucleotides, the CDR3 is TGTGCCAGCAGCTTGTCCATGAACACTGAAGCTTTCTTT. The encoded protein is CASSLSMNTEAFF.

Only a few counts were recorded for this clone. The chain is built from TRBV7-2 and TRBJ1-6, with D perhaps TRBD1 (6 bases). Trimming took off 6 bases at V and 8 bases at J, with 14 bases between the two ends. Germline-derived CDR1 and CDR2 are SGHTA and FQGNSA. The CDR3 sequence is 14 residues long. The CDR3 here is CASSLQGQDSPLHF. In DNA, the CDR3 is TGTGCCAGCAGTCTACAGGGTCAGGATTCACCCCTCCACTTT.

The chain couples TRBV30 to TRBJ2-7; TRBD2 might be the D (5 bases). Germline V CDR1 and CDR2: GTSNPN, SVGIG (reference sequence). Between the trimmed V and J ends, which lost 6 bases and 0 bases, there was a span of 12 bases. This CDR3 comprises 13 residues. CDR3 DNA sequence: TGTGCCTGCGGTGCTGCGGGCTCCTACGAGCAGTACTTC. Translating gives CACGAAGSYEQYF.

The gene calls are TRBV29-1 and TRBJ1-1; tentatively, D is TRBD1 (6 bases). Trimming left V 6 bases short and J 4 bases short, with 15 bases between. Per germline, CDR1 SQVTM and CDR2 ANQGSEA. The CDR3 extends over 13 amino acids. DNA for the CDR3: TGCAGCGTAGTACAGGGAGGGGGCACTGAAGCTTTCTTT. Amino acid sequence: CSVVQGGGTEAFF. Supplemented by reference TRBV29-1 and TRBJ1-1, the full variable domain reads SAVISQKPSRDICQRGTSLTIQCQVDSQVTMMFWYRQQPGQSLTLIATANQGSEATYESGFVIDKFPISRPNLTFSTLTVSNMSPEDSSIYLCSVVQGGGTEAFFGQGTRLTVV.

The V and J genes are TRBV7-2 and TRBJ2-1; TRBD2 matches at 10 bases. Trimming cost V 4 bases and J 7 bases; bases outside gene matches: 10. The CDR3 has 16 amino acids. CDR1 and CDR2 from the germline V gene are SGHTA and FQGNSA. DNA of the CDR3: TGTGCCAGCAGCTCCCAACCAAGCGGGAGGGGGAATGAGCAGTTCTTC. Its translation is CASSSQPSGRGNEQFF.

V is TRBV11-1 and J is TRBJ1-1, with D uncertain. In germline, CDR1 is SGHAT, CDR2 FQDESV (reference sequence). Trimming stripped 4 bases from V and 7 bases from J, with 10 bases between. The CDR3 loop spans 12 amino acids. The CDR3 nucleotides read TGTGCCAGCAGCTCAGGATTCGGTGAAGCTTTCTTT. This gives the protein CASSSGFGEAFF.

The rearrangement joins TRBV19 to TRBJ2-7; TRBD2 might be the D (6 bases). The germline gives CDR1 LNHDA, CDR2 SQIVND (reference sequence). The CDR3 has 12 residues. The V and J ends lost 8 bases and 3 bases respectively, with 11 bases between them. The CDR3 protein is CASAGSNYEQYF. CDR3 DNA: TGTGCCAGTGCGGGGAGTAACTACGAGCAGTACTTC.